Below, one TCR beta chain is given with its context. Its specificity is not known. The entry originates in a study of cytomegalovirus exposure and HLA in healthy donors. At the level of the study: An analysis done earlier identified around 100 million unique TCR beta sequences from 150 million to 200 million T cells.

In the PCR, 60 Vbeta and 13 Jbeta primers were used. Only in-frame clones appear in the TCRdb table, and some are missing; sequencing was by immunoSEQ multiplex PCR. Among some 180,000 clones listed, 75% to 85% were seen once. Points from the study as a whole: On later analysis, the bulk of CMV-associated TCR beta chains appeared to be HLA-restricted. The study labeled under 200 TCR beta chains cytomegalovirus-associated. Based on reports, TCR beta sequences accurately predicted HLA-A and HLA-B alleles for most subjects.

Losses at the gene ends were 3 bases for V and 6 bases for J; bases not matched to a gene: 11. The germline V gene has CDR1 MDHEN and CDR2 SYDVKM. The CDR3 length is 15 residues. The chain uses TRBV28 and TRBJ2-7, with 7 positions matching TRBD2. The clonotype was recovered from a woman aged 45 to 65 in good health and CMV-seronegative. The sequencing sample was made of PBMCs. The CDR3 bases are TGTGCCAGCAGTTTGGGGGGGAGCGATCGTACCGAGCAGTACTTC. Translation: CASSLGGSDRTEQYF.